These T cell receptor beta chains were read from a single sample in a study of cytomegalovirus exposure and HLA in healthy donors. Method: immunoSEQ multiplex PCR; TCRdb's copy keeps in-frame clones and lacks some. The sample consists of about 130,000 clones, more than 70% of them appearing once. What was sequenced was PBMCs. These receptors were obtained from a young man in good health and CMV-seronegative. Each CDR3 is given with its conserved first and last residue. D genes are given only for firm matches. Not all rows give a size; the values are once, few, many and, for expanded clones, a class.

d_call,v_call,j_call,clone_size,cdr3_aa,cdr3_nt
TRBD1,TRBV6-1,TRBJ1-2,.,CASTPTGMNNGYTF,TGTGCCAGCACTCCGACAGGGATGAACAATGGCTACACCTTC
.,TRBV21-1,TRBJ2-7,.,CASSEKRRASGRVQYEQYF,TGTGCCAGCAGCGAAAAACGGCGGGCTAGCGGGAGGGTACAGTACGAGCAGTACTTC
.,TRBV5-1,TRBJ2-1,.,CASRSGYNEQFF,TGCGCCAGCAGAAGCGGGTACAATGAGCAGTTCTTC
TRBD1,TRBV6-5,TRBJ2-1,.,CASSWIAGGRPNEQFF,TGTGCCAGCAGTTGGATCGCAGGGGGTCGTCCCAATGAGCAGTTCTTC
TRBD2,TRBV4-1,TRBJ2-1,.,CASSPSGSNEQFF,TGCGCCAGCAGCCCCAGCGGGAGCAATGAGCAGTTCTTC
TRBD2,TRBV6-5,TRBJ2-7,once,CASSSRTRTYEQYF,TGTGCCAGCAGTTCCAGGACTAGGACCTACGAGCAGTACTTC
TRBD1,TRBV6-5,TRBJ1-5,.,CASSSRDSYQPQHF,TGTGCCAGCAGTAGCCGGGACAGTTATCAGCCCCAGCATTTT
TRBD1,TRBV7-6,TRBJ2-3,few,CASSLLGQGSSDTQYF,TGTGCCAGCAGCCTTTTAGGACAGGGGTCCTCCGATACGCAGTATTTT
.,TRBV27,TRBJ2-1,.,CASSWGGSHNEQFF,TGTGCCAGCAGTTGGGGGGGCAGTCACAATGAGCAGTTCTTC
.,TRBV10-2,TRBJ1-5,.,CASSDRAGYQPQHF,TGCGCCAGCAGTGATAGGGCAGGGTATCAGCCCCAGCATTTT
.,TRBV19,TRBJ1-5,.,CASSIAVLNQPQHF,TGTGCCAGTAGTATCGCAGTTCTCAATCAGCCCCAGCATTTT
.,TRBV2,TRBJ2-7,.,CASSWDGRSYEQYF,TGTGCCAGCAGTTGGGACGGGAGATCCTACGAGCAGTACTTC
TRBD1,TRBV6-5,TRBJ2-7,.,CASSYSRTGVYEQYF,TGTGCCAGCAGTTACTCTAGGACAGGGGTTTACGAGCAGTACTTC
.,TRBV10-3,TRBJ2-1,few,CAISGARDPRNEQFF,TGTGCCATCAGTGGAGCGCGGGATCCCCGAAATGAGCAGTTCTTC
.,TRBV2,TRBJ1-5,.,CASNPEISGQPQHF,TGTGCCAGCAACCCCGAAATTAGTGGTCAGCCCCAGCATTTT
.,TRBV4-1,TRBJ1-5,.,CASSQDITGNQPQHF,TGCGCCAGCAGCCAAGATATCACAGGGAATCAGCCCCAGCATTTT
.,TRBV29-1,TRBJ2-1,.,CSVEDQGGTYNEQFF,TGCAGCGTTGAAGATCAAGGCGGGACCTACAATGAGCAGTTCTTC
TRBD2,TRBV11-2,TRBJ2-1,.,CASSLQRDYNEQFF,TGTGCCAGCAGCCTCCAGCGGGACTACAATGAGCAGTTCTTC
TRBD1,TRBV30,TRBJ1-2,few,CAWSGSGQGSAGYTF,TGTGCCTGGAGTGGGTCCGGACAGGGGAGCGCTGGCTACACCTTC
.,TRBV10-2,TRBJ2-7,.,CASRSYPTSNHEQYF,TGCGCCAGCAGATCCTACCCCACTAGTAACCACGAGCAGTACTTC
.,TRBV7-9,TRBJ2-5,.,CASSLIQGLPQETQYF,TGTGCCAGCAGCTTAATACAGGGACTACCACAAGAGACCCAGTACTTC
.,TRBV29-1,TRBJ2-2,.,CSVRLRDPNTGELFF,TGCAGCGTCCGCCTCCGGGATCCGAACACCGGGGAGCTGTTTTTT
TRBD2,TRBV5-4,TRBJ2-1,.,CASRPGLAGGNEQFF,TGTGCCAGCAGGCCTGGACTAGCGGGAGGCAATGAGCAGTTCTTC
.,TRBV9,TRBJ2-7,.,CASSVETGSEQYF,TGTGCCAGCAGCGTAGAAACCGGGTCCGAGCAGTACTTC
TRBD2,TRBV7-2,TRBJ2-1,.,CASSRLGLAGYEQFF,TGTGCCAGCAGCCGCCTGGGACTAGCGGGATATGAGCAGTTCTTC
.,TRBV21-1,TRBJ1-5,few,CASSKRGFNQPQHF,TGTGCCAGCAGCAAGCGAGGGTTTAATCAGCCCCAGCATTTT
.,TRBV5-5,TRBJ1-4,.,CASSLVGAGDEKLFF,TGTGCCAGCAGCTTGGTTGGGGCGGGAGATGAAAAACTGTTTTTT
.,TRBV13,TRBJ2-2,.,CASSLHYGGELFF,TGTGCCAGCAGCCTCCATTACGGCGGGGAGCTGTTTTTT
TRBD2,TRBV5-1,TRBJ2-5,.,CASSPTSGRAEEETQYF,TGCGCCAGCAGCCCGACTAGCGGGAGGGCCGAGGAAGAGACCCAGTACTTC
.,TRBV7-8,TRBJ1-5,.,CASSIDRNQPQHF,TGTGCCAGCAGCATAGACAGGAATCAGCCCCAGCATTTT
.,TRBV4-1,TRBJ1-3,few,CASSQGQSEASGNTIYF,TGCGCCAGCAGCCAAGGGCAGAGCGAGGCGTCTGGAAACACCATATATTTT
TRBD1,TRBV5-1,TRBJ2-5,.,CASSGMTGGETQYF,TGCGCCAGCAGCGGAATGACAGGGGGAGAGACCCAGTACTTC
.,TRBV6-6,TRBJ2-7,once,CASSPRPSSYEQYF,TGTGCCAGCAGCCCCAGGCCAAGCTCCTACGAGCAGTACTTC
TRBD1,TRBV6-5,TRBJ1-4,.,CASSVTGSGKLFF,TGTGCCAGCAGTGTGACAGGGTCTGGCAAACTGTTTTTT
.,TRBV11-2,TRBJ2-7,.,CASSPGTRTYEQYF,TGTGCCAGCAGCCCCGGGACACGGACCTACGAGCAGTACTTC
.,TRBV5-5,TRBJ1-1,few,CASSLFPRTEAFF,TGTGCCAGCAGCTTGTTCCCTCGGACTGAAGCTTTCTTT
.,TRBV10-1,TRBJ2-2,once,CASSIGGVGELFF,TGCGCCAGCAGTATCGGAGGGGTCGGGGAGCTGTTTTTT
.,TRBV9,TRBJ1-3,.,CASSATGGNTIYF,TGTGCCAGCAGCGCGACGGGAGGAAACACCATATATTTT
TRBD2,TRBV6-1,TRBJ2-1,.,CASSDVAGFYNEQFF,TGTGCCAGCAGTGATGTAGCGGGCTTCTACAATGAGCAGTTCTTC
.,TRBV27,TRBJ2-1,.,CASSLRLGVNEQFF,TGTGCCAGCAGTTTACGACTAGGGGTCAATGAGCAGTTCTTC
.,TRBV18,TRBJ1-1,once,CASSPSQGQAFF,TGTGCCAGCTCACCAAGTCAGGGTCAAGCTTTCTTT
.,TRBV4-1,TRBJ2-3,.,CASSPLTSTDTQYF,TGCGCCAGCAGCCCTTTGACAAGCACAGATACGCAGTATTTT
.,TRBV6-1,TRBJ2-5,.,CASSVLGQETQYF,TGTGCCAGCAGTGTGCTAGGTCAAGAGACCCAGTACTTC
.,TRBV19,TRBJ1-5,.,CASRLGGNQPQHF,TGTGCCAGTAGGCTGGGCGGCAATCAGCCCCAGCATTTT
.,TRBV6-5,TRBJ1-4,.,CASSYASYEKLFF,TGTGCCAGCAGTTACGCCAGTTATGAAAAACTGTTTTTT
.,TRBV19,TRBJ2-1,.,CASSIPTGSWGPTSYNEQFF,TGTGCCAGTAGCATACCCACAGGGAGTTGGGGCCCGACCTCCTACAATGAGCAGTTCTTC
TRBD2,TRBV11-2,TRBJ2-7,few,CASSLVTSSFYEQYF,TGTGCCAGCAGCTTAGTGACTAGCTCCTTCTACGAGCAGTACTTC
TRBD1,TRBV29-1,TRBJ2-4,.,CSVVTQTGGVGNIQYF,TGCAGCGTTGTGACCCAGACAGGGGGCGTGGGTAACATTCAGTACTTC
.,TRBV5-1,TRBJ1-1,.,CASSTQVNTEAFF,TGCGCCAGCAGCACACAAGTGAACACTGAAGCTTTCTTT
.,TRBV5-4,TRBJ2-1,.,CAWAGSYNEQFF,TGTGCCTGGGCGGGCTCCTACAATGAGCAGTTCTTC
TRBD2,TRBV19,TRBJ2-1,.,CASSLGGSRLYNEQFF,TGTGCCAGTAGTCTTGGCGGGAGTAGACTTTACAATGAGCAGTTCTTC
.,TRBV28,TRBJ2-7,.,CASSYRDNPYEQYF,TGTGCCAGCAGTTACAGGGATAACCCCTACGAGCAGTACTTC
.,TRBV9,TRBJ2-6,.,CASSRGGVGPLSGANVLTF,TGTGCCAGCAGCCGAGGGGGGGTAGGGCCGCTCTCTGGGGCCAACGTCCTGACTTTC